The 24 T cell receptor beta chains below all came from one sample that was sequenced in a study of blood T cell repertoires in COVID-19. The method was immunoSEQ multiplex PCR; TCRdb's version includes in-frame clones alone and lacks a portion of them. The sample has around 140,000 clones, around nine tenths seen once. The material sequenced was peripheral blood. The receptors shown here come from a woman between 50 and 59 years old with active or convalescent COVID-19.

The rearrangement links TRBV29-1 to TRBJ1-6, with 10 positions matching TRBD1. CDR1 is SQVTM, CDR2 ANQGSEA, per germline. This CDR3 has 15 amino acids. The J segment lost 5 bases and the V segment lost 5 bases, leaving 6 bases of the junction unmatched. DNA of the CDR3: TGCAGCGTTCAGACAGGGACAGGGGATAATTCACCCCTCCACTTT. It translates to CSVQTGTGDNSPLHF.

The sample holds one count of this clone. The gene calls are TRBV19 and TRBJ2-6; D possibly corresponds to TRBD1 (5 bases). CDR3 length: 16 residues. Per germline, CDR1 LNHDA and CDR2 SQIVND (reference sequence). V was shortened by 7 bases and J by 2 bases, with 15 bases between the two germline ends. This CDR3 is CASTKGVGTGANVLTF. The CDR3 DNA follows: TGTGCCAGTACCAAAGGGGTGGGGACTGGGGCCAACGTCCTGACTTTC.

The chain joins TRBV30 to TRBJ2-7; possibly TRBD1 for D (6 bases). Between the trimmed V and J ends, which lost 3 bases and 11 bases, there was a span of 20 bases. CDR1 is GTSNPN and CDR2 is SVGIG in the germline V gene (reference sequence). This CDR3 has 13 amino acids. The CDR3 DNA reads TGTGCCTGGAGCCCATTCGGGACACCAGCGGAGTACTTC. This gives the protein CAWSPFGTPAEYF.

The chain has TRBV3-1 (or the pseudogene TRBV3-2) and TRBJ1-5, with D perhaps matching TRBD1 (5 bases). CDR3 length equals 16 residues. Germline V gene data show CDR1 as LGHDT and CDR2 as YNNKEL (reference sequence). V lost 1 base to trimming and J lost 6 bases, with 16 bases between them. Here the CDR3 reads CASSQVAGFGSQPQHF. CDR3 coding DNA: TGTGCCAGCAGCCAAGTGGCAGGGTTCGGCAGTCAGCCCCAGCATTTT.

The V and J genes are TRBV11-1 and TRBJ2-7; 10 nucleotides line up with TRBD1. Trimming took 6 bases from V and 3 from J; bases not matched to a gene: 8. CDR3 length: 15 amino acids. The germline CDR1 and CDR2 sequences are SGHAT and FQDESV (reference sequence). Here the CDR3 DNA reads TGTGCCAGCAGTCTTACAGGGACAGGGGACTACGAGCAGTACTTC. Translation: CASSLTGTGDYEQYF. The variable domain in full, completed from reference TRBV11-1 and TRBJ2-7, reads EAEVAQSPRYKITEKSQAVAFWCDPISGHATLYWYRQILGQGPELLVQFQDESVVDDSQLPKDRFSAERLKGVDSTLKIQPAELGDSAMYLCASSLTGTGDYEQYFGPGTRLTVT.

This clone came up once. This rearrangement joins TRBV5-6 to TRBJ2-3; TRBD1 is a possible D gene (6 bases). The CDR3 is 16 residues long. V dropped 4 bases and J dropped 2 bases, with 17 bases sitting between them. Germline CDR1 and CDR2: SGHDT and YYEEEE. CDR3 nucleotide sequence: TGTGCCAGCAGCGAGGTGGACAGCTTAATCACAGATACGCAGTATTTT. Protein: CASSEVDSLITDTQYF. The full variable domain, completed using reference TRBV5-6 and TRBJ2-3, is DAGVTQSPTHLIKTRGQQVTLRCSPKSGHDTVSWYQQALGQGPQFIFQYYEEEERQRGNFPDRFSGHQFPNYSSELNVNALLLGDSALYLCASSEVDSLITDTQYFGPGTRLTVL.

This clone was detected a few times. V is TRBV30 and J is TRBJ1-5; tentative D call: TRBD1 (5 bases). Trimming shortened V by 4 bases and J by 4 bases, and 11 bases separated the two germline ends. This CDR3 is built from 13 residues. Germline V gene sequence: CDR1 GTSNPN, CDR2 SVGIG (reference sequence). CDR3 residues: CAWNAGGNQPQHF. CDR3 sequence (DNA): TGTGCCTGGAATGCGGGGGGGAATCAGCCCCAGCATTTT. Variable domain in full (rest from reference TRBV30 and TRBJ1-5): SQTIHQWPATLVQPVGSPLSLECTVEGTSNPNLYWYRQAAGRGLQLLFYSVGIGQISSEVPQNLSASRPQDRQFILSSKKLLLSDSGFYLCAWNAGGNQPQHFGDGTRLSIL.

This clone was seen just once. This chain connects TRBV6-5 to TRBJ2-2; D is perhaps TRBD2 (5 bases). Trimming stripped 7 bases from V and 4 bases from J, with 16 bases between. Germline CDR1 reads MNHEY; CDR2 reads SVGAGI. The CDR3 sequence is 15 residues long. The CDR3 is CASIGEGVITGELFF. In nucleotides, the CDR3 is TGTGCCAGCATAGGAGAGGGAGTAATCACCGGGGAGCTGTTTTTT.

The chain couples TRBV27 to TRBJ2-1; 11 bases match TRBD2. CDR1 MNHEY and CDR2 SMNVEV come from the germline V gene (reference sequence). Trimming at V came to 2 bases and at J to 4 bases, leaving 7 bases not matched to a gene. The CDR3 runs 17 residues. CDR3 coding DNA: TGTGCCAGCAGTTTAGGGGGACTAGCGGTCCTATACAATGAGCAGTTCTTC. Its translation: CASSLGGLAVLYNEQFF.

The rearrangement joins TRBV10-3 to TRBJ2-2; the match to TRBD1 covers 10 bases. Losses at the gene ends were 6 bases for V and 3 bases for J; bases not matched to a gene: 1. The CDR3 contains 14 residues. Germline CDR1 reads ENHRY; CDR2 reads SYGVKD. The CDR3 DNA sequence: TGTGCCATCAGGGACAGGGGGGACACCGGGGAGCTGTTTTTT. Translating it yields CAIRDRGDTGELFF.

The chain recombines TRBV7-2 with TRBJ2-5; 8 bases map to TRBD1. Germline CDR1 SGHTA, CDR2 FQGNSA. V gave up 6 bases and J gave up 5 bases; unmatched junction bases: 8. This CDR3 is built from 14 residues. CDR3 nucleotides: TGTGCCAGCAGTCTTACAGGGGGGATGGAGACCCAGTACTTC. Protein: CASSLTGGMETQYF. The variable domain in full, completed from reference TRBV7-2 and TRBJ2-5, reads GAGVSQSPSNKVTEKGKDVELRCDPISGHTALYWYRQSLGQGLEFLIYFQGNSAPDKSGLPSDRFSAERTGGSVSTLTIQRTQQEDSAVYLCASSLTGGMETQYFGPGTRLLVL.

The chain uses TRBV4-1 and TRBJ2-5, with 8 bases that match TRBD1. Germline V lookup: CDR1 MGHRA, CDR2 YSYEKL. This CDR3 comprises 17 residues. Trimming at V came to 0 bases and at J to 5 bases, leaving 11 bases not matched to a gene. Here the CDR3 reads CASSQEVRVRGRETQYF. CDR3 bases: TGCGCCAGCAGCCAAGAGGTCAGGGTCAGGGGGCGGGAGACCCAGTACTTC.

The rearrangement links TRBV19 to TRBJ2-1; TRBD1 agrees at 7 bases. CDR3 length equals 14 residues. Losses at the gene ends were 6 bases for V and 8 bases for J; bases not matched to a gene: 10. Looked up from germline, CDR1 is LNHDA and CDR2 is SQIVND (reference sequence). The CDR3 reads CASSIRQGSDEQFF. CDR3 bases: TGTGCCAGTAGCATAAGACAGGGATCGGATGAGCAGTTCTTC.

This chain joins TRBV29-1 and TRBJ1-5; D unclear. The CDR3 covers 16 residues. Trimming removed 2 bases from V and 4 bases from J, with 18 bases in between. Germline CDR1 and CDR2: SQVTM and ANQGSEA. The CDR3 DNA reads TGCAGCGTTGAACAAAGGACGGTCGGGAGGAATCAGCCCCAGCATTTT. Protein product: CSVEQRTVGRNQPQHF.

This rearrangement joins TRBV14 to TRBJ2-7, with D possibly TRBD1 on 6 matching bases. CDR1 SGHDN and CDR2 FVKESK come from the germline V gene. V was cut by 3 bases and J by 2 bases, with 11 bases left in between. The CDR3 length is 14 residues. CDR3: CASSHKGTPYEQYF. The CDR3 DNA sequence: TGTGCCAGCAGCCATAAGGGGACACCCTACGAGCAGTACTTC.

The V and J genes are TRBV27 and TRBJ1-5; TRBD1 matches at 8 bases. V lost 3 bases and J lost 2; bases outside the gene matches: 6. CDR1 is MNHEY and CDR2 is SMNVEV in the germline V gene (reference sequence). This CDR3 has 16 amino acids. CDR3 loop: CASSFYGTGGNQPQHF. CDR3 sequence (DNA): TGTGCCAGCAGTTTCTACGGGACAGGAGGCAATCAGCCCCAGCATTTT.

The rearrangement uses TRBV18 and TRBJ1-3; TRBD1 might be the D (5 bases). Germline V gives CDR1 KGHSH, CDR2 LQKENI. This CDR3 spans 16 amino acids. Trimming removed 4 bases from V and 0 bases from J, with 13 bases in between. The CDR3 region has the DNA TGTGCCAGCTCACTCAGCAGGGTAGACTCTGGAAACACCATATATTTT. This sequence encodes CASSLSRVDSGNTIYF.

The CDR3 spells CASSQVSTQGTYGYTF. CDR3 DNA: TGCGCCAGCAGCCAAGTTTCAACACAGGGGACCTATGGCTACACCTTC. The V gene is TRBV4-1, the J gene TRBJ1-2; 7 nucleotides match TRBD1. V lost 1 base, J lost 4 bases, and 9 bases stayed unmatched. Germline V gene sequence: CDR1 MGHRA, CDR2 YSYEKL. The CDR3 covers 16 residues.

This clone was picked up one time. V is TRBV5-1 and J is TRBJ2-5; D is perhaps TRBD1 (6 bases). V was shortened by 2 bases and J by 4 bases, with 6 bases between the two germline ends. The CDR3 contains 12 residues. CDR1 SGHRS and CDR2 YFSETQ come from the germline V gene. CDR3 region: CASSLQGETQYF. Written as DNA, the CDR3 is TGCGCCAGCAGCTTACAGGGAGAGACCCAGTACTTC.

This clone was counted a few times. This chain joins TRBV11-3 and TRBJ1-1; no reliable D call. V was cut by 5 bases and J by 4 bases, with 14 bases left in between. CDR1 and CDR2 from the germline V gene are SGHNT and YENEEA. The CDR3 totals 14 residues. The CDR3 region has the DNA TGTGCCAGCAGCGCGAACCGAGCTAGCACTGAAGCTTTCTTT. It yields the protein CASSANRASTEAFF.

The rearrangement uses TRBV19 and TRBJ1-6; 8 positions agree with TRBD1. Germline assignment: CDR1 LNHDA and CDR2 SQIVND (reference sequence). The J segment lost 6 bases and the V segment lost 5 bases, leaving 24 bases of the junction unmatched. This CDR3 is built from 21 residues. In nucleotides, the CDR3 is TGTGCCAGTAGTCGCCCCACATCAACAGGGGGACCGGCGCCAGTTAATTCACCCCTCCACTTT. Translation gives CASSRPTSTGGPAPVNSPLHF.

The chain links TRBV7-3 to TRBJ2-7, with D perhaps matching TRBD1 (6 bases). Germline V gives CDR1 SGHTA, CDR2 FQGTGA. The CDR3 has 14 residues. Trimming pared 5 bases from V and 0 bases from J, leaving 11 bases between. CDR3 amino acids: CASSPQGNSYEQYF. The CDR3 DNA sequence: TGTGCCAGCAGCCCACAGGGAAACTCCTACGAGCAGTACTTC.

This rearrangement joins TRBV18 to TRBJ1-3, with 9 bases aligning to TRBD1. This CDR3 is 16 amino acids long. With 4 bases clipped from V and 0 bases from J, the junction kept 4 bases outside the gene matches. Germline V gene data show CDR1 as KGHSH and CDR2 as LQKENI. CDR3 protein: CASSLGQGNSGNTIYF. The CDR3 DNA reads TGTGCCAGCTCACTCGGACAGGGGAACTCTGGAAACACCATATATTTT.

This chain connects TRBV5-5 to TRBJ1-3; D gene ambiguous. Per germline, CDR1 SGHKS and CDR2 YYEKEE (reference sequence). CDR3 length: 17 residues. V was trimmed by 4 bases and J by 0 bases, leaving 17 bases between them. The CDR3 sequence is CASSPRAGGYSGNTIYF. In DNA, the CDR3 is TGTGCCAGCAGCCCCCGGGCGGGCGGCTACTCTGGAAACACCATATATTTT.